Shown below are 14 T cell receptor beta chains from a single sample sequenced in a study of identical twins. TCRdb independently ran MiXCR on the 5' RACE reads; one entry per CDR3 protein. The sample consists of under 800,000 distinct CDR3 sequences, around 20% of them appearing once. These records were also assigned to another study, of T cells expressing NK-cell markers.

The sample was PBMCs. Receptors originate from a woman under 30 in good health.

This sequence joins TRBV9 and TRBJ2-3; D is undetermined. Looked up from germline, CDR1 is SGDLS and CDR2 is YYNGEE. The CDR3 consists of 13 residues. V was pared by 4 bases and J by 5 bases, with 11 bases between. CDR3 sequence reads: CASSPPIGDTQYF. The CDR3 DNA follows: TGTGCCAGCAGCCCCCCGATCGGAGATACGCAGTATTTT.

The chain links TRBV5-6 to TRBJ2-1; TRBD2 aligns across 11 bases. Germline V gene data show CDR1 as SGHDT and CDR2 as YYEEEE. The CDR3 is made up of 18 amino acids. Trimming removed 5 bases from V and 1 base from J; junction bases left unmatched: 11. CDR3 sequence (DNA): TGTGCCAGCAGGACGATAGCGGGAGGGAGAATATCCTACAATGAGCAGTTCTTC. Its translation is CASRTIAGGRISYNEQFF.

This clonotype turned up a few times. This sequence joins TRBV11-3 and TRBJ2-3; D uncertain. V was clipped by 2 bases and J by 5 bases, with 17 bases between them. Germline lookup yields CDR1 SGHNT and CDR2 YENEEA. The CDR3 runs 16 residues. CDR3: CASSLPGLEGGDTQYF. The CDR3 DNA sequence: TGTGCCAGCAGCTTACCTGGGCTAGAAGGTGGAGATACGCAGTATTTT.

This clonotype appeared many times. The chain uses TRBV10-1 and TRBJ2-3; D might be TRBD1 or TRBD2, each matching 6 bases. Germline V lookup: CDR1 WNHNN, CDR2 SYGVQD (reference sequence). Trimming took 8 bases from V and 4 from J, leaving 13 bases between them. This CDR3 comprises 13 residues. The CDR3 DNA follows: TGCGCCAGCTCGGAGGGGGTCCCAGATACGCAGTATTTT. Protein sequence: CASSEGVPDTQYF.

This clonotype came up a few times. The gene calls are TRBV20-1 and TRBJ2-1; no reliable D call. V was clipped by 6 bases and J by 7 bases, with 10 bases between them. This CDR3 contains 11 residues. CDR1 and CDR2 (germline): DFQATT, SNEGSKA (reference sequence). CDR3: CSALLGNEQFF. For the CDR3, the DNA is TGCAGTGCCTTATTGGGGAATGAGCAGTTCTTC.

The CDR3 here is CASSNAGTGVYEQYF. In DNA form, the CDR3 reads TGTGCCAGCAGTAACGCCGGGACAGGGGTCTACGAGCAGTACTTC. This chain connects TRBV12-3 or TRBV12-4 to TRBJ2-7; 10 nucleotides agree with TRBD1. The CDR3 length is 15 residues. J gave up 3 bases and V 5 bases, and 7 bases lay outside the gene matches.

V and J are TRBV9 and TRBJ1-3; 10 nucleotides line up with TRBD1. Trimming cost V 4 bases and J 8 bases; bases outside gene matches: 6. Germline CDR1 SGDLS, CDR2 YYNGEE. The CDR3 has 14 amino acids. The CDR3, as DNA: TGTGCCAGCAGCTCCTGGGACAGGGGATACACCATATATTTT. Translating it yields CASSSWDRGYTIYF. Full variable domain (missing parts from reference TRBV9 and TRBJ1-3): DSGVTQTPKHLITATGQRVTLRCSPRSGDLSVYWYQQSLDQGLQFLIQYYNGEERAKGNILERFSAQQFPDLHSELNLSSLELGDSALYFCASSSWDRGYTIYFGEGSWLTVV.

This clonotype showed up just a few times. J is TRBJ1-4 and V is TRBV20-1; D possibly corresponds to TRBD1 (5 bases). V shed 2 bases and J shed 8 bases, with 12 bases lying between them. CDR1 is DFQATT, CDR2 SNEGSKA, per germline (reference sequence). The CDR3 extends over 13 amino acids. CDR3 region: CSARRGGKEKLFF. The CDR3 coding sequence is TGCAGTGCTAGACGGGGGGGAAAAGAAAAACTGTTTTTT.

This clonotype was found many times. V and J are TRBV5-6 and TRBJ2-1; 8 nucleotides align to TRBD2. Per germline, CDR1 SGHDT and CDR2 YYEEEE. The CDR3 spans 13 residues. J gave up 7 bases and V 7 bases, and 7 bases lay outside the gene matches. The DNA of the CDR3 is TGTGCCAGCCTCTTCGGGACTAGTAATGAGCAGTTCTTC. Protein product: CASLFGTSNEQFF.

The V gene is TRBV15, the J gene TRBJ2-1; 8 positions agree with TRBD2. The germline CDR1 and CDR2 sequences are LNHNV and YYDKDF (reference sequence). After removal of 4 bases from V and 4 bases from J, the junction contained 0 bases not matched to a gene. This CDR3 has 13 amino acids. For the CDR3, the DNA is TGTGCCACCAGCAAGCGGGGGTACAATGAGCAGTTCTTC. Its translation: CATSKRGYNEQFF. Full variable domain (rest looked up from reference TRBV15 and TRBJ2-1): DAMVIQNPRYQVTQFGKPVTLSCSQTLNHNVMYWYQQKSSQAPKLLFHYYDKDFNNEADTPDNFQSRRPNTSFCFLDIRSPGLGDTAMYLCATSKRGYNEQFFGPGTRLTVL.

This chain uses TRBV9 with TRBJ2-2; 7 bases match TRBD2. CDR1 and CDR2 from the germline V gene are SGDLS and YYNGEE. The trim removed 4 bases at V and 5 bases at J, leaving 5 bases unmatched. This CDR3 region has 14 residues. The CDR3 DNA reads as TGTGCCAGCAGCCCTAGCGGAGGGACCGGGGAGCTGTTTTTT. This gives the protein CASSPSGGTGELFF. Variable domain in full (rest from reference TRBV9 and TRBJ2-2): DSGVTQTPKHLITATGQRVTLRCSPRSGDLSVYWYQQSLDQGLQFLIQYYNGEERAKGNILERFSAQQFPDLHSELNLSSLELGDSALYFCASSPSGGTGELFFGEGSRLTVL.

The chain carries TRBV27 and TRBJ2-4; D is unresolved. The CDR3 has 14 residues. V lost 5 bases and J lost 7, with 15 bases in between. Per germline, CDR1 MNHEY and CDR2 SMNVEV (reference sequence). The chain's CDR3 is CASSPTAIGNIQYF. The CDR3, as DNA: TGTGCCAGCAGTCCGACGGCAATAGGGAACATTCAGTACTTC.

This clonotype was recorded a few times. The chain employs TRBV5-1 and TRBJ2-7; D unresolved. Germline CDR1 and CDR2: SGHRS and YFSETQ. The length of the CDR3 is 12 residues. V gave up 5 bases and J gave up 6 bases, with 12 bases separating them. The CDR3 sequence is CASRIWTCEQYF. The DNA for the CDR3 is TGCGCCAGCAGGATATGGACCTGCGAGCAGTACTTC.

This clonotype was recorded a few times. The chain combines TRBV7-2 with TRBJ1-5; D not certain. Germline lookup yields CDR1 SGHTA and CDR2 FQGNSA. The CDR3 is 13 residues long. V was trimmed by 2 bases and J by 3 bases, leaving 5 bases between them. CDR3 amino acids: CASSLSTNQPQHF. In DNA form, the CDR3 reads TGTGCCAGCAGCTTATCCACCAATCAGCCCCAGCATTTT.